One T cell receptor (beta chain) is described in this entry. Its antigen target is currently unknown. No clone much larger than this one lies a single base away; base qualities are absent. Whole blood was collected in K2EDTA tubes by collaborating institutions according to the institutions' own protocols. Collaborator samples were shipped for TCRbeta analysis as frozen whole blood, isolated PBMCs, or DNA extracted from either sample type. This sample was taken from a study of blood T cell repertoires in COVID-19 (dated by TCRdb to about 2020). With respect to the entire study: Collaborator samples came from the United States, Italy and Spain and covered acute and convalescent phases of COVID-19. Samples came from the ongoing ImmuneRACE study (first 160 participants) plus 1,254 subjects from 6 global collaborators. Subjects who had been exposed to COVID-19, were actively infected with it, or had recovered from it provided the deeply sampled blood TCRbeta repertoires that made up the dataset. The sample metadata nearly always contained a de-identified subject ID, COVID-19 status, age in years and sex. The repertoires were released in a freely available public database intended as a resource for research on the immune response to SARS-CoV-2. Where HLA class I and class II types were available, the types were taken from metadata supplied by the sample provider, not from assay-based typing. The prospective study material was composed of cDNA or gDNA derived from T cells, B-cell-depleted T cells, or PBMCs.

V is clipped by 5 bases and J by 0 bases, and the sequence between their germline boundaries is 13 bases long. Taken from the germline V gene, the CDR1 and CDR2 loops are MNHEY and SVGAGI. Reading from cysteine to phenylalanine, the CDR3 counts 15 amino acids. The read is trimmed to its CDR3 DNA, 45 bases read in frame from base 1. Study-level results and caveats: How much clinical and demographic metadata was included differed by source and by participant, and the metadata was provided uncurated.

TCRbeta CDR3 regions were amplified from genomic DNA by means of the immunoSEQ Assay, a bias-controlled multiplex PCR. Per the authors' processing: Within the assay, amplification of reference gene primers was used to estimate how many nucleated cells each sample contained. To quantify the absolute abundance of each unique TCRbeta CDR3 rearrangement, sequence reads were collapsed and filtered. For each sample, productive Simpson clonality was calculated as the square root of Simpson's diversity index over productive rearrangements. The immuneACCESS repertoire file appears here via TCRdb, limited to in-frame rearrangements. These files lack a portion of the clones; in checked studies, under half of the deficit traces to unresolved V genes, and the cause of the others is not known. For V, J and clone size, that table is used; D and trimming come from the DNA. The sample yields 52,000 or so clones; roughly 85% were counted once. The ten largest clonotypes hold approximately 11% of the sample.

The receptor was isolated from a human donor in a cohort sampled during active COVID-19. The rearranged chain carries TRBV6-5 and TRBJ1-1, with a tentative D gene TRBD1 over 5 matching bases. Sequencing used peripheral blood. The bases are TGTGCCAGCAGTCCCCGACAGCCCATGAACACTGAAGCTTTCTTT. Its protein reads: CASSPRQPMNTEAFF.